This T cell receptor beta chain was obtained from a study of OX40 agonist ivuxolimab in advanced cancers. TCRdb's table, derived via immunoSEQ multiplex PCR, lists solely in-frame clones and lacks some. This sample yields 70,000 to 75,000 clones, of which 90% to 95% are seen a single time; 0.44% belongs to the top ten. V was pared by 0 bases and J by 5 bases, with 11 bases between. Germline CDR1 reads SGHNT; CDR2 reads YYREEE (reference sequence). The CDR3 is made up of 14 amino acids. The sample was CD4+ or CD8+ T cells sorted from blood, taken in a trial of the OX40 agonist ivuxolimab. The sequence came from an adult with an advanced solid tumor such as melanoma, head and neck, liver or kidney cancer. The chain couples TRBV5-4 to TRBJ1-2; D may be TRBD1 (5 bases). CDR3 in amino acids: CASSLVGTEYGYTF. For the CDR3, the DNA is TGTGCCAGCAGCTTGGTTGGGACGGAGTATGGCTACACCTTC.